The 7 T cell receptor beta chains below come from one sample, sequenced in a study of T cell clones after liver transplantation. The method was immunoSEQ multiplex PCR; TCRdb's version includes in-frame clones alone and lacks a portion of them. The repertoire holds about 72,000 clones, with more than 75% as singletons. Sample: CD4+ T cells from blood, taken before liver transplant. Receptors were obtained from a human donor who received a liver transplant.

This chain connects TRBV28 to TRBJ1-2; 7 bases are a match to TRBD1. Unmatched junction bases numbered 14, after V lost 7 bases and J lost 6 bases. The CDR3 runs 15 residues. Germline values: CDR1 MDHEN, CDR2 SYDVKM. In DNA form, the CDR3 reads TGTGCCAGCACTAAGTCCCCGGGACAGTTCCATGGCTACACCTTC. It yields the protein CASTKSPGQFHGYTF.

CDR3 coding DNA: TGTGCCAGCAGCCAAGGCGGGACAGGGACCGGCTACACCTTC. This sequence encodes CASSQGGTGTGYTF. V is TRBV4-2 and J is TRBJ1-2; 9 bases match TRBD1. Germline CDR1 is LGHNA and CDR2 is YNFKEQ. V was clipped by 1 base and J by 8 bases; unmatched bases: 5. The CDR3 is 14 amino acids.

The chain joins TRBV12-5 to TRBJ1-1; D is ambiguous. V was shortened by 1 base and J by 1 base, with 4 bases between the two germline ends. CDR1 and CDR2 (germline): LGHNT, FRNRAP. This CDR3 region has 13 residues. This chain's CDR3 is CASGLDGNTEAFF. DNA for the CDR3: TGTGCTAGTGGTTTGGACGGGAACACTGAAGCTTTCTTT.

The chain links TRBV18 to TRBJ2-7; TRBD1 aligns across 9 bases. This CDR3 contains 14 residues. The V gene's germline CDR1 is KGHSH and CDR2 LQKENI. V shed 3 bases, J shed 5 bases, and the junction held 5 bases outside the gene matches. The DNA of the CDR3 is TGTGCCAGCTCACCGACAGGGGGTGTCGACGAGCAGTACTTC. Protein product: CASSPTGGVDEQYF. Based on the CDR3 plus reference TRBV18 and TRBJ2-7, the full variable domain is NAGVMQNPRHLVRRRGQEARLRCSPMKGHSHVYWYRQLPEEGLKFMVYLQKENIIDESGMPKERFSAEFPKEGPSILRIQQVVRGDSAAYFCASSPTGGVDEQYFGPGTRLTVT.

The rearrangement links TRBV5-1 to TRBJ2-5, with 13 bases fitting TRBD2. The CDR3 loop spans 16 amino acids. Germline values: CDR1 SGHRS, CDR2 YFSETQ. J gave up 5 bases and V 4 bases, and 8 bases lay outside the gene matches. CDR3 nucleotides: TGCGCCAGCAGCCCCGGACTAGCGGGAGAGGGGGAGACCCAGTACTTC. Translating it yields CASSPGLAGEGETQYF.

The V gene is TRBV7-3, the J gene TRBJ2-7; 7 bases line up with TRBD1. The V segment lost 5 bases and the J segment 7 bases; nucleotides outside the gene matches: 8. Germline values: CDR1 SGHTA, CDR2 FQGTGA. This CDR3 is built from 13 residues. This chain's CDR3 is CASSATGLGEQYF. Written as DNA, the CDR3 is TGTGCCAGCAGCGCGACAGGGCTGGGGGAGCAGTACTTC. The whole variable domain, remainder taken from reference TRBV7-3 and TRBJ2-7, is GAGVSQTPSNKVTEKGKYVELRCDPISGHTALYWYRQSLGQGPEFLIYFQGTGAADDSGLPNDRFFAVRPEGSVSTLKIQRTERGDSAVYLCASSATGLGEQYFGPGTRLTVT.

In this sample, this clone turned up once. V usage is TRBV29-1 and J usage is TRBJ2-1, with 9 nucleotides matching TRBD1. The CDR3 runs 15 residues. V dropped 8 bases and J dropped 4; count of bases not matched to a gene: 12. CDR1 SQVTM and CDR2 ANQGSEA come from the germline V gene. The CDR3 nucleotides read TGCAGCACGACTGGGGGACAGGGAATGTACAATGAGCAGTTCTTC. Protein product: CSTTGGQGMYNEQFF.